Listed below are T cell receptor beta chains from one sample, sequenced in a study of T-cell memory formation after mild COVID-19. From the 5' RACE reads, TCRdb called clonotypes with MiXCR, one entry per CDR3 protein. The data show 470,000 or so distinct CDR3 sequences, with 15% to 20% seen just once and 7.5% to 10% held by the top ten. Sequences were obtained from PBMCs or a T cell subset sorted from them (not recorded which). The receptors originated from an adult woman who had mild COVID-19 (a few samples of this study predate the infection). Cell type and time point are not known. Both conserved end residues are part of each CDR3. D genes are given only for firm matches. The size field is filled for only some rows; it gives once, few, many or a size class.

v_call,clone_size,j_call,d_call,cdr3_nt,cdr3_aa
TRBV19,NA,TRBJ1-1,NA,TGTGCCAGTATTTTGGGTACTGAAGCTTTCTTT,CASILGTEAFF
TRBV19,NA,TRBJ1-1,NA,TGTGCCAGTAGTATAGGTCGCCGGATCATGAACACTGAAGCTTTCTTT,CASSIGRRIMNTEAFF
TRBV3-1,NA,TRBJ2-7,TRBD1,TGTGCCAGCAGCCAAGGGCCAGGGGGCTTGTACGAGCAGTACTTC,CASSQGPGGLYEQYF
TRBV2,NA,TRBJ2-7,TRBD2,TGTGCCAGCAGAGAACTAGCGGGGGTTCTAAACGAGCAGTACTTC,CASRELAGVLNEQYF
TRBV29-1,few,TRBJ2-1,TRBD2,TGCAGCGGGGGGACTAGCGTCAATGAGCAGTTCTTC,CSGGTSVNEQFF
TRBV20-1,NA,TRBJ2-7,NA,TGCAGTGCTAGATTCGGGACGCACTACGAGCAGTACTTC,CSARFGTHYEQYF
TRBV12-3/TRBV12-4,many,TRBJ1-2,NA,TGTGCCAGCAGCGGGAGGGGTGGCTACACCTTC,CASSGRGGYTF
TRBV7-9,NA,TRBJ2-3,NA,TGTGCCAGCAGCTTAATAGGACCTCCCCATACGCAGTATTTT,CASSLIGPPHTQYF
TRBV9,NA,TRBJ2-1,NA,TGTGCCAGCAGCACCCACGCAGGCAATGAGCAGTTCTTC,CASSTHAGNEQFF
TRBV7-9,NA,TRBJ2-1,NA,TGTGCCAGCAGCTTTAGGTTCGCCCTACTGGATGAGCAGTTCTTC,CASSFRFALLDEQFF
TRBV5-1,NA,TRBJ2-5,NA,TGCGCCAGCAGCTCCGGGACTTTGGAGACCCAGTACTTC,CASSSGTLETQYF
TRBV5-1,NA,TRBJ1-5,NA,TGCGCCAGCAGCTTGCACAGAGATCAGCCCCAGCATTTT,CASSLHRDQPQHF
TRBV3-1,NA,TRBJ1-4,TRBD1,TGTGCCAGCAGCCGCTCGGGACAGGGGCGCCGAAAACTGTTTTTT,CASSRSGQGRRKLFF
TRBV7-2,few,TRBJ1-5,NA,TGTGCCAGCAGCGGGGGGCATCAGCCCCAGCATTTT,CASSGGHQPQHF
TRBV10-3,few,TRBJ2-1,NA,TGTGCCATCAGTGAGAAATCCTACAATGAGCAGTTCTTC,CAISEKSYNEQFF
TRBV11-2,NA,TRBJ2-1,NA,TGTGCCAGCAGCTTAACAGGGAGTTTAAATGAGCAGTTCTTC,CASSLTGSLNEQFF
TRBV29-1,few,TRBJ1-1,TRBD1,TGCAGCGTTTACGGACAGGGAACCACTGAAGCTTTCTTT,CSVYGQGTTEAFF
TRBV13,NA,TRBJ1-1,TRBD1,TGTGCCAGCAGCCTACTGACAGGGACGATCACTGAAGCTTTCTTT,CASSLLTGTITEAFF
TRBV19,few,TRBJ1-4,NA,TGTGCCAGTAACGGGTGGGCAGGAGAGGATGAAAAACTGTTTTTT,CASNGWAGEDEKLFF
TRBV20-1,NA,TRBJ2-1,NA,TGCAGTGCTAGAGATCTCCAGGCCGAGCAGTTCTTC,CSARDLQAEQFF
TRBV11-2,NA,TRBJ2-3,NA,TGTGCCAGCAGCCTTTGGGTGGTGGGGGGCCCCCCAGATACGCAGTATTTT,CASSLWVVGGPPDTQYF
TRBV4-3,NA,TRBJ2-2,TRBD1,TGCGCCAGCAGCCAACGCGGACAGGTGGGGGAGCTGTTTTTT,CASSQRGQVGELFF
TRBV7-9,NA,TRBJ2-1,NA,TGTGCCAGCAGCTCATCCCTAACCAATGAGCAGTTCTTC,CASSSSLTNEQFF
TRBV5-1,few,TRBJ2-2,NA,TGCGCCAGCAGAGAAAGGACAACGAACACCGGGGAGCTGTTTTTT,CASRERTTNTGELFF
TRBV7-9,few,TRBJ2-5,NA,TGTGCCAGCAGCTCCCTTGGCCAGGCAGCAGAGACCCAGTACTTC,CASSSLGQAAETQYF
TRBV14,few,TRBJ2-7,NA,TGTGCCAGCAGCCACCTCGGGGGGCAAGGCGAGCAGTACTTC,CASSHLGGQGEQYF
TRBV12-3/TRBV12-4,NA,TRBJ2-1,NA,TGTGCCAGCAGGCTACTAGAACTCGGTGAGCAGTTCTTC,CASRLLELGEQFF
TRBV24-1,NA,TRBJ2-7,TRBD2,TGTGCCACCAGTGATCGACGGGAGGGGTACGAGCAGTACTTC,CATSDRREGYEQYF
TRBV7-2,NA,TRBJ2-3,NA,TGTGCCAGCAGCCTGCCGTCCAACCCCACAGATACGCAGTATTTT,CASSLPSNPTDTQYF
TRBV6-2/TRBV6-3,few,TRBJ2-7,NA,TGTGCCAGCAGTTACGGCGGGGCAGACTCCTACGAGCAGTACTTC,CASSYGGADSYEQYF
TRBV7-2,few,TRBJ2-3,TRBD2,TGTGCCAGCAGCCAAACTAGCGGTTGGAGCACAGATACGCAGTATTTT,CASSQTSGWSTDTQYF
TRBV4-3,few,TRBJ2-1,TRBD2,TGCGCCAGCAGCCAAGCCCTCGCGACTAGCGGGCCTTACTCCTACAATGAGCAGTTCTTC,CASSQALATSGPYSYNEQFF
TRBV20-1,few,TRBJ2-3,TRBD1,TGCAGTGCTAGGGGACAGGGGTTGACAGATACGCAGTATTTT,CSARGQGLTDTQYF
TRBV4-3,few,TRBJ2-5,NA,TGCGCCAGCAGCCAAGATCCGAGAGGGTCGGAGACCCAGTACTTC,CASSQDPRGSETQYF
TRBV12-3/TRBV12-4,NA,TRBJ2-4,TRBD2,TGTGCCAGCAGCCCCCCGGGACTACCCTTAAACATTCAGTACTTC,CASSPPGLPLNIQYF
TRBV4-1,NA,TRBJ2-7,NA,TGCGCCAGCAGCCAGGGGTGGGGCGTGCCCGGGCACGAGCAGTACTTC,CASSQGWGVPGHEQYF
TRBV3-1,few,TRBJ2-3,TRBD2,TGTGCCAGCAGCCTGGAAGTGGCGGGGGGCCGAGATACGCAGTATTTT,CASSLEVAGGRDTQYF
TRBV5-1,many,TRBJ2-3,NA,TGCGCCAGCGGAGGAGCTCGAACCACAGATACGCAGTATTTT,CASGGARTTDTQYF
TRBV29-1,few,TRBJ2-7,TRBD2,TGCAGCGTTGAACTAGCGGGAGAGATTGGCTCCTACGAGCAGTACTTC,CSVELAGEIGSYEQYF
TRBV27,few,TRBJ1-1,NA,TGTGCCAGCAGTCCCCTTCAGGGGTTGAACACTGAAGCTTTCTTT,CASSPLQGLNTEAFF
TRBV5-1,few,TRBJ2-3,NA,TGCGCCAGCAGGGGATCGAGGACTAGCACAGATACGCAGTATTTT,CASRGSRTSTDTQYF
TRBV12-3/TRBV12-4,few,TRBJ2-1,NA,TGTGCCAGTTCGGCTGGGGGGGGGGCCCACAATGAGCAGTTCTTC,CASSAGGGAHNEQFF
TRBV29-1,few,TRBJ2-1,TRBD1,TGCAGCGTTGTAAGACAGGGGGACTACAATGAGCAGTTCTTC,CSVVRQGDYNEQFF
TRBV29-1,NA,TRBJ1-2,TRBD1,TGCAGCGTTGAAGGGACAGGGGTGGGTGGCTACACCTTC,CSVEGTGVGGYTF
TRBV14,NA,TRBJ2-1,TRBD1,TGTGCCAGCAGCCCCCTCGGGACAGGGTCCAATAATGAGCAGTTCTTC,CASSPLGTGSNNEQFF
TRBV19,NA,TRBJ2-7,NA,TGTGCCAGTAGTAGCCGGGACATCAACTACGAGCAGTACTTC,CASSSRDINYEQYF